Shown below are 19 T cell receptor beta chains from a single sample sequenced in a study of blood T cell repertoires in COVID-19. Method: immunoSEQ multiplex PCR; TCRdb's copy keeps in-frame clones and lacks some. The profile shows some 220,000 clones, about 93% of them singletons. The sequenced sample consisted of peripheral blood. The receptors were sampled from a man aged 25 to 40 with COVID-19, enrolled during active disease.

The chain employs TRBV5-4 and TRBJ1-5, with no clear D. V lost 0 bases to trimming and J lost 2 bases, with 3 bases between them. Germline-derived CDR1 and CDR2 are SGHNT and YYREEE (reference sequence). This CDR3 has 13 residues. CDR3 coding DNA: TGTGCCAGCAGCTTGGCCGGCAATCAGCCCCAGCATTTT. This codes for CASSLAGNQPQHF.

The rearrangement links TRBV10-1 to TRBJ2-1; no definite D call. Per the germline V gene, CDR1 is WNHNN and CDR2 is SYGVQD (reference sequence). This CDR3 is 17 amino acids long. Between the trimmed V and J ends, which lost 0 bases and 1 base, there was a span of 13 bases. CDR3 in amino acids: CASSESRSVPSYNEQFF. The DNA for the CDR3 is TGCGCCAGCAGTGAGTCGAGGAGCGTCCCATCCTACAATGAGCAGTTCTTC.

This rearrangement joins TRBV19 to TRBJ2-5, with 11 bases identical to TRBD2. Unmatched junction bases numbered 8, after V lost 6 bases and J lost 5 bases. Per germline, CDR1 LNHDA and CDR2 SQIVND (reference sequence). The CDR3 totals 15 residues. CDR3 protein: CASRATSGDVETQYF. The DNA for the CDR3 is TGTGCCAGTAGAGCGACTAGCGGGGACGTGGAGACCCAGTACTTC.

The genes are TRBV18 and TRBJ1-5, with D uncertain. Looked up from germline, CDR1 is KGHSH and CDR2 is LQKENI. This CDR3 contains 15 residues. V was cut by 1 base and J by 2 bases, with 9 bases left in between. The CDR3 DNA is TGTGCCAGCTCACCACGGGGAGTTGGCAATCAGCCCCAGCATTTT. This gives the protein CASSPRGVGNQPQHF.

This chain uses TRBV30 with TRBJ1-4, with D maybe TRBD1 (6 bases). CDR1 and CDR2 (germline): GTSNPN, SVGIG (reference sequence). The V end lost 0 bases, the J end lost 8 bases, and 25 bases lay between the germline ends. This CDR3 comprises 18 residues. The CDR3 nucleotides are TGTGCCTGGAGTGTGGGGGGGCGGGACCAGACGACCTACGAAAAACTGTTTTTT. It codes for CAWSVGGRDQTTYEKLFF.

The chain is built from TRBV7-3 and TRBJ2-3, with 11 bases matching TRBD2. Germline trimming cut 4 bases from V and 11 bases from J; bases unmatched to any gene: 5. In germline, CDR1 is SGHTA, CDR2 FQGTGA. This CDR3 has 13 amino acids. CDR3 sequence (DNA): TGTGCCAGCAGCTCCGGGACTAGCGGTGTGCAGTATTTT. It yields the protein CASSSGTSGVQYF.

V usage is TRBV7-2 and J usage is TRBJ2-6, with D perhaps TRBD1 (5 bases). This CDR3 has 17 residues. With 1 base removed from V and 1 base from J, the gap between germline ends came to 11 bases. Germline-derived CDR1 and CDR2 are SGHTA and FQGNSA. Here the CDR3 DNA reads TGTGCCAGCAGCTTAGGCAGGGTCCGGTCTGGGGCCAACGTCCTGACTTTC. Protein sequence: CASSLGRVRSGANVLTF.

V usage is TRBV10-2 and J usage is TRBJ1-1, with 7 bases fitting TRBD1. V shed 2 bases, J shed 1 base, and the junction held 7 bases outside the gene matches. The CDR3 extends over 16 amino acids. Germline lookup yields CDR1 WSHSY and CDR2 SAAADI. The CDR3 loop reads CASSERTGVQNTEAFF. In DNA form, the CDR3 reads TGCGCCAGCAGTGAGCGAACAGGGGTACAGAACACTGAAGCTTTCTTT.

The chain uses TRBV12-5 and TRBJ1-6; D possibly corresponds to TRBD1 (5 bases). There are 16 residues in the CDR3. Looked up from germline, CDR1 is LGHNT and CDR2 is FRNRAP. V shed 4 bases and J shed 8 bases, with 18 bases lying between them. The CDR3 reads CASGSRGEGSDSPLHF. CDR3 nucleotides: TGTGCTAGTGGTTCACGAGGGGAGGGTTCGGATTCACCCCTCCACTTT.

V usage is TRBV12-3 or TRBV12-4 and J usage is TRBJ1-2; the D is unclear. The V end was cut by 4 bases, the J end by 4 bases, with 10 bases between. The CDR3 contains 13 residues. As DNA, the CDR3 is TGTGCCAGCAGTTCTCGGGATGTCTATGGCTACACCTTC. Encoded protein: CASSSRDVYGYTF.

The CDR3, as DNA: TGTGCCAGTAGTAACAGGGTAACTGAAGCTTTCTTT. This encodes CASSNRVTEAFF. The V gene is TRBV19, the J gene TRBJ1-1; tentative D call: TRBD1 (6 bases). Deletions cut 4 bases from V and 5 bases from J, with 8 bases between. This CDR3 comprises 12 residues. Germline V lookup: CDR1 LNHDA, CDR2 SQIVND (reference sequence).

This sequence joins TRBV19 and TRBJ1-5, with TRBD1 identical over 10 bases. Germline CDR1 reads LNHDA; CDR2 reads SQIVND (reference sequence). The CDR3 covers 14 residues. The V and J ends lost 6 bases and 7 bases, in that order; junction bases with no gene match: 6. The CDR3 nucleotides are TGTGCCAGTAGGGGGACAGGGGTGGGGCAGCCCCAGCATTTT. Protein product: CASRGTGVGQPQHF.

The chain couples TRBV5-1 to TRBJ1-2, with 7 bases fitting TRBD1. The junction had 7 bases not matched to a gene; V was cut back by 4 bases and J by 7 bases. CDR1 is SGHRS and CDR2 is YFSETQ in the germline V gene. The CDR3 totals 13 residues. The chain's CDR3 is CASSPDRSSGYTF. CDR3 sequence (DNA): TGCGCCAGCAGCCCGGACAGGTCCAGTGGCTACACCTTC.

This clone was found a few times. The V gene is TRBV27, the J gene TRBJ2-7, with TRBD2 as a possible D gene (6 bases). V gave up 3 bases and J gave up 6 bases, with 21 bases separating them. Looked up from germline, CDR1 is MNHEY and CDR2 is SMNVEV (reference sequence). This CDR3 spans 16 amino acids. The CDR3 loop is CASSFSGTPKPTEQYF. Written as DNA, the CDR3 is TGTGCCAGCAGTTTCTCCGGGACTCCGAAACCGACCGAGCAGTACTTC.

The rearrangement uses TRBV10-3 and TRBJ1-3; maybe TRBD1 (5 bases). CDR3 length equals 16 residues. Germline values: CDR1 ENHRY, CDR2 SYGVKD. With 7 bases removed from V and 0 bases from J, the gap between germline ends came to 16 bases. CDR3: CAIMRGGGPSGNTIYF. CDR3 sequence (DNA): TGTGCCATCATGAGGGGAGGTGGGCCCTCTGGAAACACCATATATTTT.

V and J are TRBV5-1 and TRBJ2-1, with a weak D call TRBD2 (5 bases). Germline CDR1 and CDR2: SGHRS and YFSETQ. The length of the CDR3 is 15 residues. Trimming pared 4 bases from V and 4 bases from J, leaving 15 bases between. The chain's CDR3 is CASSRGSSSYNEQFF. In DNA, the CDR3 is TGCGCCAGCAGCAGAGGGAGCTCGAGTTACAATGAGCAGTTCTTC.

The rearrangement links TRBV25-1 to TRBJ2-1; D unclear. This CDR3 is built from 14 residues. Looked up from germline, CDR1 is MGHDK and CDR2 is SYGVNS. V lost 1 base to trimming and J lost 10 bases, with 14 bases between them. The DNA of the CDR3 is TGTGCCAGCAGTGAATCCAAACCGGGTGGGGAGCAGTTCTTC. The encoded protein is CASSESKPGGEQFF.

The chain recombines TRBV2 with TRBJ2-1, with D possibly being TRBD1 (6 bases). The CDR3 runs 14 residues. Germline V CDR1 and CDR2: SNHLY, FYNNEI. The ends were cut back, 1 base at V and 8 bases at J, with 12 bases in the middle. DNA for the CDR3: TGTGCCAGCAGTGAAGAGCTGGGGGCATATGAGCAGTTCTTC. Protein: CASSEELGAYEQFF. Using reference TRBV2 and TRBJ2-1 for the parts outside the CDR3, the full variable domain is EPEVTQTPSHQVTQMGQEVILRCVPISNHLYFYWYRQILGQKVEFLVSFYNNEISEKSEIFDDQFSVERPDGSNFTLKIRSTKLEDSAMYFCASSEELGAYEQFFGPGTRLTVL.

The CDR3: CASSLAGRYIWGGNTIYF. The CDR3 DNA reads as TGTGCCAGCAGTTTGGCAGGGAGGTATATTTGGGGCGGAAACACCATATATTTT. The rearrangement joins TRBV2 to TRBJ1-3; D might be TRBD1 (5 bases). CDR3 length: 18 residues. Germline V gene sequence: CDR1 SNHLY, CDR2 FYNNEI. The germline V and J ends were trimmed by 5 bases and 4 bases, with 24 bases remaining between them.